This is a list of T cell receptor beta chains from one sample in a study of cytomegalovirus exposure and HLA in healthy donors. Sequencing used immunoSEQ multiplex PCR; TCRdb keeps in-frame clones, though not all of them. The data contain about 200,000 clones, nearly 80% of them seen just once; the ten biggest clones take up more than 1.5%. The specimen was PBMCs. The receptors here all came from a man aged 18 to 29 in good health and CMV-seronegative. The CDR3 runs from the conserved cysteine through the conserved F or W. The order of the fields is V gene, J gene, clone size, D gene, CDR3 DNA, CDR3 protein. The D gene is left open where the match is weak. Some rows mark clone size as missing; the rest say once, few, many or name a class of expanded clone.

TRBV6-6	TRBJ2-7	once	TRBD2	TGTGCCAGCTTCCTAGCGGGAGCTAGCGAGCAGTACTTC	CASFLAGASEQYF
TRBV4-1	TRBJ1-1	.	TRBD1	TGCGCCAGCAGCCCCGGACAGGGTGAAGCTTTCTTT	CASSPGQGEAFF
TRBV6-1	TRBJ2-7	once	.	TGTGCCAGCAGCGCTTCAAGGGGGACAACCTACGAGCAGTACTTC	CASSASRGTTYEQYF
TRBV19	TRBJ2-2	.	TRBD1	TGTGCCAGTTCCAGACAGGGGGCGGCCGGGGAGCTGTTTTTT	CASSRQGAAGELFF
TRBV18	TRBJ1-3	.	.	TGTGCCAGCTCACCCATGGAGGGCCTTAGTGGAAACACCATATATTTT	CASSPMEGLSGNTIYF
TRBV6-5	TRBJ2-7	once	.	TGTGCCAGCAGTTACTCGGCATCCTACGAGCAGTACTTC	CASSYSASYEQYF
TRBV7-7	TRBJ2-1	.	.	TGTGCTAGCAGCTTAGGGACAAGTCCTACAATGAACGAGCAGTTCTTC	CASSLGTSPTMNEQFF
TRBV5-1	TRBJ2-7	.	.	TGCGCCAGCAGCTTGGTGGGAGAGGTTTCCTACGAGCAGTACTTC	CASSLVGEVSYEQYF
TRBV4-2	TRBJ2-1	.	.	TGTGCCAGCAGCCCTAGACAGGCTTCGACCTCCTACAATGAGCAGTTCTTC	CASSPRQASTSYNEQFF
TRBV28	TRBJ2-7	.	.	TGTGCCAGCAGGCCCGGAGGGGCCACCTACGAGCAGTACTTC	CASRPGGATYEQYF
TRBV7-2	TRBJ1-2	.	TRBD1	TGTGCCAGCAGCTACAGGGGGGACAACTATGGCTACACCTTC	CASSYRGDNYGYTF
TRBV7-2	TRBJ2-1	.	.	TGTGCCAGCAGCTTAGAACGGGGGTCCTACAATGAGCAGTTCTTC	CASSLERGSYNEQFF
TRBV15	TRBJ2-3	few	.	TGTGCCACCAGCAGAACTCCCCTTAGCACAGATACGCAGTATTTT	CATSRTPLSTDTQYF
TRBV30	TRBJ2-4	.	.	TGTGCCTGGAGTAGCCTAGCGCGGGACATTCAGTACTTC	CAWSSLARDIQYF
TRBV10-3	TRBJ1-4	.	TRBD1	TGTGCCATCAGGCCAGGGGGCGGTGAAAAACTGTTTTTT	CAIRPGGGEKLFF
TRBV6-1	TRBJ1-2	.	.	TGTGCCAGCAGTGAGTCCGGGGGAGGGCGTGGCTACACCTTC	CASSESGGGRGYTF
TRBV6-5	TRBJ2-7	few	.	TGTGCCAGCAGTTTATCAGGGGCCGAGCAGTACTTC	CASSLSGAEQYF
TRBV30	TRBJ2-7	.	.	TGTGCCTGGAGTGGTAGGGGCGGTGGCTACGAGCAGTACTTC	CAWSGRGGGYEQYF
TRBV2	TRBJ2-6	.	.	TGTGCCAGCACCTCGGACACGAGCTCTGGGGCCAACGTCCTGACTTTC	CASTSDTSSGANVLTF
TRBV29-1	TRBJ2-1	.	TRBD2	TGCAGCGTTGATATAGCGGGAGACGAGGGTGAGCAGTTCTTC	CSVDIAGDEGEQFF
TRBV6-1	TRBJ1-3	.	.	TGTGCCAGCAGTAAGACAGCATCTGGAAACACCATATATTTT	CASSKTASGNTIYF
TRBV5-1	TRBJ2-7	.	TRBD2	TGCGCCAGCAGCTGGGAGACTAGCGGGAGTTCGGACCCCTACGAGCAGTACTTC	CASSWETSGSSDPYEQYF
TRBV19	TRBJ2-7	.	.	TGTGCCAGTAGTATTGGAGGGGACGAGCAGTACTTC	CASSIGGDEQYF
TRBV28	TRBJ2-5	few	TRBD2	TGTGCCAGCAGGCCCCGGGAGGGGCTGGGGACCCAGTACTTC	CASRPREGLGTQYF
TRBV10-3	TRBJ1-2	.	.	TGTGCCATCAGTGAGCCCGGTAGAAACTATGGCTACACCTTC	CAISEPGRNYGYTF
TRBV5-1	TRBJ2-3	.	TRBD2	TGCGCCAGCAGCCGGGAGGGAGGATGGGGTTTCACAGATACGCAGTATTTT	CASSREGGWGFTDTQYF
TRBV6-6	TRBJ1-3	once	.	TGTGCCAGCATAGCAGGGGTCTCTGGAAACACCATATATTTT	CASIAGVSGNTIYF
TRBV2	TRBJ2-1	.	TRBD2	TGTGCCACTAGCGGGGGGGCCGGTGAGCAGTTCTTC	CATSGGAGEQFF
TRBV9	TRBJ2-3	.	TRBD1	TGTGCCACCCACCCTGACAGGGGCTACACAGATACGCAGTATTTT	CATHPDRGYTDTQYF
TRBV19	TRBJ1-5	once	TRBD1	TGTGCCACTCTCGACAGGGTTAGCAATCAGCCCCAGCATTTT	CATLDRVSNQPQHF
TRBV4-1	TRBJ2-3	.	TRBD2	TGCGCCAGCAGCCAACGAAATCTCCTAGCGGTGGACACAGATACGCAGTATTTT	CASSQRNLLAVDTDTQYF
TRBV9	TRBJ1-1	.	TRBD1	TGTGCCAGCAGCGCCGGACAGGGGGCCTACGGGGGAACTGAAGCTTTCTTT	CASSAGQGAYGGTEAFF
TRBV7-9	TRBJ2-7	.	.	TGTGCCAGCAGCTTAACGATTACAGGGATGTACTTC	CASSLTITGMYF
TRBV6-5	TRBJ2-7	.	.	TGTGCCAGCAGTTACAGGCCAGGGATCTACGAGCAGTACTTC	CASSYRPGIYEQYF
TRBV4-2	TRBJ2-5	.	TRBD2	TGTGCCAGCAGCCAAGGGCGGGGGGAACAAGAGACCCAGTACTTC	CASSQGRGEQETQYF
TRBV7-2	TRBJ2-1	.	TRBD2	TGTGCCAGCAGCTTAGCGCGACTAGCTTACACTAACAATGAGCAGTTCTTC	CASSLARLAYTNNEQFF
TRBV4-3	TRBJ2-1	.	TRBD2	TGCGCCAGCAGCCCTTCCCCCGCTAGCGGGTTCTACAATGAGCAGTTCTTC	CASSPSPASGFYNEQFF
TRBV7-9	TRBJ2-5	.	.	TGTGCCAGCAGCTTCCCCGCACGGGATAGCCAGGAAGAGACCCAGTACTTC	CASSFPARDSQEETQYF
TRBV6-5	TRBJ2-3	.	.	TGTGCCAGCAGAAGGGACACCACAGATACGCAGTATTTT	CASRRDTTDTQYF
TRBV7-6	TRBJ2-1	.	.	TGTGCCAGCAGCTTAGCGGGGGGGGCCTCCTACAATGAGCAGTTCTTC	CASSLAGGASYNEQFF
TRBV5-1	TRBJ2-5	.	.	TGCGCCAGCATACCCAGTGGTCAAGAGACCCAGTACTTC	CASIPSGQETQYF
TRBV19	TRBJ2-1	.	TRBD2	TGTGCCAGTAGTTTTAGCGGGGGGGATTACAATGAGCAGTTCTTC	CASSFSGGDYNEQFF
TRBV6-5	TRBJ2-7	.	TRBD1	TGTGCCACCTACGGGACAGGGGGGCTCGAGCAGTACTTC	CATYGTGGLEQYF
TRBV6-6	TRBJ1-6	.	.	TGTGCCAGCAGTTCCCTCACGGGGGGGAGCAATTCACCCCTCCACTTT	CASSSLTGGSNSPLHF
TRBV19	TRBJ1-2	.	TRBD1	TGTGCCAGTAACCCAGGGACAGGGGCATATGGCTACACCTTC	CASNPGTGAYGYTF
TRBV7-9	TRBJ2-1	.	TRBD1	TGTGCCAGCAGCTTGACAGGGGACTACAATGAGCAGTTCTTC	CASSLTGDYNEQFF
TRBV7-2	TRBJ2-2	few	.	TGTGCCAGCAGCTTATGGGAGACAGGGAACACCGGGGAGCTGTTTTTT	CASSLWETGNTGELFF
TRBV4-3	TRBJ2-3	.	TRBD2	TGCGCCAGCAGCGGCGCGGGGCTAGCGGGGGATACGCAGTATTTT	CASSGAGLAGDTQYF
TRBV11-2	TRBJ2-1	.	TRBD1	TGTGCCAGCAGCTTTGACAGGGAACTTTTCTTC	CASSFDRELFF
TRBV7-3	TRBJ2-2	.	.	TGTGCCAGCAGCCTTCAACGGACTGGAGTCGGGTCCGGGGAGCTGTTTTTT	CASSLQRTGVGSGELFF
TRBV2	TRBJ2-1	.	.	TGTGCCAGCAGTCCGGTGGATGAGCAGTTCTTC	CASSPVDEQFF
TRBV30	TRBJ1-1	.	.	TGTGCCTGGAGTAAGCAGGGTAACACTGAAGCTTTCTTT	CAWSKQGNTEAFF
TRBV10-3	TRBJ1-4	.	.	TGTGCCATCAGTGAGGTTATGGGGGCACGTTTTAATGAAAAACTGTTTTTT	CAISEVMGARFNEKLFF
TRBV2	TRBJ1-1	.	.	TGTGCCACCACCCTTCGCGGGGGCGGCACTGAAGCTTTCTTT	CATTLRGGGTEAFF